The 6 T cell receptor beta chains below were found in one sample sequenced in a study of blood T cell repertoires in COVID-19. Measured with immunoSEQ multiplex PCR; TCRdb has only the in-frame clones, and not every one. Altogether 80,000 to 100,000 clones are present, approximately 84% being singletons, with the ten largest covering about 4.5%. The sample was peripheral blood. Source of these receptors: a man between 60 and 75 years old with acute or convalescent COVID-19.

V and J are TRBV2 and TRBJ1-4, with D possibly TRBD1 on 6 matching bases. V shed 7 bases and J shed 8 bases, with 17 bases lying between them. Germline CDR1 SNHLY, CDR2 FYNNEI. The length of the CDR3 is 14 residues. CDR3 bases: TGTGCCAGCACTGCCCGGGGGGCAGGGGAAAAACTGTTTTTT. Translated: CASTARGAGEKLFF.

This rearrangement joins TRBV2 to TRBJ2-1, with 7 positions matching TRBD1. The CDR3 is 17 amino acids. Germline loops: CDR1 SNHLY, CDR2 FYNNEI. Trimming at V came to 6 bases and at J to 6 bases, leaving 17 bases not matched to a gene. The CDR3 DNA reads as TGTGCCAGCAGACCAGGGGGACCCGAACTACAATTCAATGAGCAGTTCTTC. It codes for CASRPGGPELQFNEQFF.

The J gene is TRBJ1-1, the V gene TRBV4-2, with D possibly TRBD1 on 5 matching bases. Deletions cut 0 bases from V and 4 bases from J, with 12 bases between. The CDR3 covers 15 residues. From germline, CDR1 is LGHNA and CDR2 YNFKEQ. DNA of the CDR3: TGTGCCAGCAGCCAAGAGGGGAGGGGTGCCACTGAAGCTTTCTTT. The encoded protein is CASSQEGRGATEAFF.

This chain joins TRBV19 and TRBJ2-4; TRBD1 matches at 10 bases. The CDR3 extends over 15 amino acids. Germline values: CDR1 LNHDA, CDR2 SQIVND (reference sequence). Trimming at V came to 3 bases and at J to 4 bases, leaving 3 bases not matched to a gene. CDR3 in DNA: TGTGCCAGTAGTATCTGGGGACAGGGGAAAAACATTCAGTACTTC. Amino acids: CASSIWGQGKNIQYF.

This clone came up a few times. The chain uses TRBV7-8 and TRBJ2-7; 10 bases match TRBD1. CDR3 length: 18 amino acids. J was trimmed by 3 bases and V by 5 bases; bases with no gene match: 16. Germline CDR1 and CDR2: SGHVS and FQNEAQ. The CDR3 sequence: CASSKPMEGQGRNYEQYF. The CDR3 DNA is TGTGCCAGCAGCAAGCCAATGGAGGGACAGGGGCGAAACTACGAGCAGTACTTC.

The chain couples TRBV4-2 to TRBJ1-2; D is undetermined. Trimming pared 4 bases from V and 2 bases from J, leaving 11 bases between. The CDR3 sequence is 14 residues long. CDR1 is LGHNA and CDR2 is YNFKEQ in the germline V gene. The CDR3 here is CASSPPRENYGYTF. The DNA of the CDR3 is TGTGCCAGCAGCCCTCCTAGAGAAAACTATGGCTACACCTTC.